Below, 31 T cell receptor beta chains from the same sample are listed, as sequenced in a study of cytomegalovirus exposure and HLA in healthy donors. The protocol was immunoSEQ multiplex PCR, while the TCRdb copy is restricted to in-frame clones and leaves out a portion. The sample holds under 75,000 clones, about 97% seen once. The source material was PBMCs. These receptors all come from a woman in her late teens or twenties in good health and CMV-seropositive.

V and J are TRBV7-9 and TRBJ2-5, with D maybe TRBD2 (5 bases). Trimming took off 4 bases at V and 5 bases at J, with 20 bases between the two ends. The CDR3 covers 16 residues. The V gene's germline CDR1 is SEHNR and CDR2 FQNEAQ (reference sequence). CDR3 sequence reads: CASSSRVVGQRETQYF. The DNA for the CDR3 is TGTGCCAGCAGCTCTCGGGTGGTAGGGCAGCGGGAGACCCAGTACTTC.

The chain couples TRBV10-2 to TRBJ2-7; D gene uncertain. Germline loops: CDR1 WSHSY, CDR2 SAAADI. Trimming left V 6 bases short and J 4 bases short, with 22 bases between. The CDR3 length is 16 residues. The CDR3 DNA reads TGCGCCAGCAGCGCTTACCTTTCTAGTTCCCCTTACGAGCAGTACTTC. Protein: CASSAYLSSSPYEQYF.

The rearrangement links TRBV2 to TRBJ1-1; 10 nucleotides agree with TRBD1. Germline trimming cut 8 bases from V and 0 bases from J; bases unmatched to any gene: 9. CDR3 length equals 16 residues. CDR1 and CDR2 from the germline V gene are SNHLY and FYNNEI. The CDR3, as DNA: TGTGCCAGCTCCGGGACAGGGGAATTTGTGAACACTGAAGCTTTCTTT. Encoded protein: CASSGTGEFVNTEAFF.

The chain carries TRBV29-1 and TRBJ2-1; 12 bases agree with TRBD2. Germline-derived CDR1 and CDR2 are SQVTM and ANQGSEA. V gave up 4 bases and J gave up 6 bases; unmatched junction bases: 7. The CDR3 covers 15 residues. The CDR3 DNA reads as TGCAGCGTTGGGGGGACTAGCGGGCCCCTCAATGAGCAGTTCTTC. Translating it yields CSVGGTSGPLNEQFF.

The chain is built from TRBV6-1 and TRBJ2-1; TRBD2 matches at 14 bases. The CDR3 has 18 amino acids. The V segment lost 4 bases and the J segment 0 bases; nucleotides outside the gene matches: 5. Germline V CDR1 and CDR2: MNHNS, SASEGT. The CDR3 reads CASSGPGTSGSSYNEQFF. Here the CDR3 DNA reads TGTGCCAGCAGTGGACCCGGGACTAGCGGGAGCTCCTACAATGAGCAGTTCTTC.

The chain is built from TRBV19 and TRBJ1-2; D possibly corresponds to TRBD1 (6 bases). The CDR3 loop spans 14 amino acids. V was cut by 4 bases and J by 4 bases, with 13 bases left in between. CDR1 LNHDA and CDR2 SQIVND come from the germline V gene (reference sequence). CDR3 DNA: TGTGCCAGTAGTACAGGGGTCCGGGTCTATGGCTACACCTTC. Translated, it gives CASSTGVRVYGYTF. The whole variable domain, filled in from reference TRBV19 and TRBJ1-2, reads DGGITQSPKYLFRKEGQNVTLSCEQNLNHDAMYWYRQDPGQGLRLIYYSQIVNDFQKGDIAEGYSVSREKKESFPLTVTSAQKNPTAFYLCASSTGVRVYGYTFGSGTRLTVV.

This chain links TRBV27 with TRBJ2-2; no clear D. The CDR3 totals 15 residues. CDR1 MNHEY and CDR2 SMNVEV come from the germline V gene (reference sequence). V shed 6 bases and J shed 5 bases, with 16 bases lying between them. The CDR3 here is CASRAPRSATGELFF. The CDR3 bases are TGTGCCAGCAGGGCCCCCCGGTCAGCGACCGGGGAGCTGTTTTTT.

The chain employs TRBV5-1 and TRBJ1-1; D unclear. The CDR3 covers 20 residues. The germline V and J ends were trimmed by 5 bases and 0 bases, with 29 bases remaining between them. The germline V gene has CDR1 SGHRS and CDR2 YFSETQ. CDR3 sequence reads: CASSSIGIRRDWAMNTEAFF. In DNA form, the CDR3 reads TGCGCCAGCAGTAGTATCGGCATTAGGCGGGATTGGGCCATGAACACTGAAGCTTTCTTT.

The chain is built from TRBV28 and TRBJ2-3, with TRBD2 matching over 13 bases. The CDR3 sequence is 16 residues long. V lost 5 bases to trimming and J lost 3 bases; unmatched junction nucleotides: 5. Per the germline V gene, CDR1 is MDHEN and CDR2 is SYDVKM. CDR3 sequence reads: CASSQRLAGGTDTQYF. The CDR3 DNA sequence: TGTGCCAGCAGTCAAAGACTAGCGGGAGGAACAGATACGCAGTATTTT.

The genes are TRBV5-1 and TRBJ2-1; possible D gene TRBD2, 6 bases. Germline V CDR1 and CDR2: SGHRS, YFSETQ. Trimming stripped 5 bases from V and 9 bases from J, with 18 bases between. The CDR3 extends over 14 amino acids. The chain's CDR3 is CASRRRLDSGEQFF. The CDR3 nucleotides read TGCGCCAGCAGGCGGAGACTAGACTCAGGTGAGCAGTTCTTC. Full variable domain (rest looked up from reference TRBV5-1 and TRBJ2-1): KAGVTQTPRYLIKTRGQQVTLSCSPISGHRSVSWYQQTPGQGLQFLFEYFSETQRNKGNFPGRFSGRQFSNSRSEMNVSTLELGDSALYLCASRRRLDSGEQFFGPGTRLTVL.

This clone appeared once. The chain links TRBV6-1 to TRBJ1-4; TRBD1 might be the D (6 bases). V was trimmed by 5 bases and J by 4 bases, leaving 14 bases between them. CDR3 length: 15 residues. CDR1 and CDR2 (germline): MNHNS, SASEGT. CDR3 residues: CASSKQQGNNEKLFF. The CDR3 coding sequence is TGTGCCAGCAGTAAACAACAGGGAAATAATGAAAAACTGTTTTTT.

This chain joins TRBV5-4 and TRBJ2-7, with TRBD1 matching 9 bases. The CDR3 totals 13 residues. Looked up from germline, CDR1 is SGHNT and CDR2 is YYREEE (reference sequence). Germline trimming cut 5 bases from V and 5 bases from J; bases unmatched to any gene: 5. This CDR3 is CASRGQGRDEQYF. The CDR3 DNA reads TGTGCCAGCAGGGGACAGGGTAGGGACGAGCAGTACTTC.

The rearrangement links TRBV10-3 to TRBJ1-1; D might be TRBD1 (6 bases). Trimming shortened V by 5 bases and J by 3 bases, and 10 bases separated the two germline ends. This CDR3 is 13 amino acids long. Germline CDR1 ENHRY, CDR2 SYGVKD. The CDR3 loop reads CAISRDIHTEAFF. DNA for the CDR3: TGTGCCATCAGTAGGGACATCCACACTGAAGCTTTCTTT.

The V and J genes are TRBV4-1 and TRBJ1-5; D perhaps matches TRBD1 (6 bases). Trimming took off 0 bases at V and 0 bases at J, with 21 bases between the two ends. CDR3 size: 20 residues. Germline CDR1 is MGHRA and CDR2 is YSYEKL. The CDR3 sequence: CASSQDLGRGGAGSNQPQHF. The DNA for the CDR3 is TGCGCCAGCAGCCAAGATCTTGGGAGAGGGGGAGCAGGTAGCAATCAGCCCCAGCATTTT.

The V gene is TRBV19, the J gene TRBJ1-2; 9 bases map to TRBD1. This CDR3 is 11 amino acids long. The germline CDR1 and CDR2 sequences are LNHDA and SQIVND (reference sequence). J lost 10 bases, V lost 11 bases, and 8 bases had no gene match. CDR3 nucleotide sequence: TGTGCCGGAGGACAGGGGATGGCCTACACCTTC. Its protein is CAGGQGMAYTF.

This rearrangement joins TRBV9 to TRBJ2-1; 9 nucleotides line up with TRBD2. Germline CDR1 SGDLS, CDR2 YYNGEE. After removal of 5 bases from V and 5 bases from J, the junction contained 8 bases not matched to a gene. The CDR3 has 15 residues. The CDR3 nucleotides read TGTGCCAGCAGTGGAGGGACTAGCTATAACAATGAGCAGTTCTTC. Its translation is CASSGGTSYNNEQFF.

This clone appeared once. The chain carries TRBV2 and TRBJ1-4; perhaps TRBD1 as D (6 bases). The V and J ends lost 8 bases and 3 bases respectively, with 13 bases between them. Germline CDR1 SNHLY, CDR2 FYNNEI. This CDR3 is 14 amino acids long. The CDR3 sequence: CASAPTGSNEKLFF. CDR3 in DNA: TGTGCCAGCGCCCCGACAGGTTCTAATGAAAAACTGTTTTTT.

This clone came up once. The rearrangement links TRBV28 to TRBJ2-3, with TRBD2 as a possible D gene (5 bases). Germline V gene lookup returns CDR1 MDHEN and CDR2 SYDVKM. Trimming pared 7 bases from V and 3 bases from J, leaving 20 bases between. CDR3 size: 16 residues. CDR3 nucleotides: TGTGCCAGCAACCCTTCTCTAGGCGGGCGGACAGATACGCAGTATTTT. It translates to CASNPSLGGRTDTQYF.

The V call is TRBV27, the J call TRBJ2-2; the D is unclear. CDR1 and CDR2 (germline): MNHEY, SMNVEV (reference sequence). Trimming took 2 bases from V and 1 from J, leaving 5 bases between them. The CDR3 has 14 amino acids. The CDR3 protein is CASSLNGNTGELFF. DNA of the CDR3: TGTGCCAGCAGTTTAAACGGGAACACCGGGGAGCTGTTTTTT.

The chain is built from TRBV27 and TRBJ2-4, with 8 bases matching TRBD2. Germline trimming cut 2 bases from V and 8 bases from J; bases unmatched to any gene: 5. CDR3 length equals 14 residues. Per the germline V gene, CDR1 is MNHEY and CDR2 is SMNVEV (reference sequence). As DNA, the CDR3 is TGTGCCAGCAGTTTAGGACTAGCCGGGTACATTCAGTACTTC. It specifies CASSLGLAGYIQYF.

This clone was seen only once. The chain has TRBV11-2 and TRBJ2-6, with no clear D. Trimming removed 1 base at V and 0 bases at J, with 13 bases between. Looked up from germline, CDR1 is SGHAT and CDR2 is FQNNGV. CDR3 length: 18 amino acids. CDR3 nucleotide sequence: TGTGCCAGCAGCTTAGTTTCGGTGACTGACTCTGGGGCCAACGTCCTGACTTTC. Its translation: CASSLVSVTDSGANVLTF.

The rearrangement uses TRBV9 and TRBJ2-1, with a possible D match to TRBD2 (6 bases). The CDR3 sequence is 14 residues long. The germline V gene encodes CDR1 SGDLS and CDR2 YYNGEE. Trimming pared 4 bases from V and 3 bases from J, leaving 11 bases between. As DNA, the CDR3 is TGTGCCAGCAGCACGCCGACTAGCTACAATGAGCAGTTCTTC. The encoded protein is CASSTPTSYNEQFF.

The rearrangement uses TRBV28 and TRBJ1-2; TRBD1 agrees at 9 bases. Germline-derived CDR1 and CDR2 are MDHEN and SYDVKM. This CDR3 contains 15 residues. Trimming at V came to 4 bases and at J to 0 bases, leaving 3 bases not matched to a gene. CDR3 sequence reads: CASSSTGGTNYGYTF. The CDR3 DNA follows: TGTGCCAGCAGTTCCACAGGGGGCACTAACTATGGCTACACCTTC.

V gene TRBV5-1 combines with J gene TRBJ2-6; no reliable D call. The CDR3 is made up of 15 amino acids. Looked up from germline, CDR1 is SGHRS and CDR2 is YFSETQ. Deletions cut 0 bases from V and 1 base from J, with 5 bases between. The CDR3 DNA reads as TGCGCCAGCAGCTTGGCGGGTTCTGGGGCCAACGTCCTGACTTTC. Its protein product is CASSLAGSGANVLTF. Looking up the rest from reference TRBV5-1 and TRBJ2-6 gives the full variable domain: KAGVTQTPRYLIKTRGQQVTLSCSPISGHRSVSWYQQTPGQGLQFLFEYFSETQRNKGNFPGRFSGRQFSNSRSEMNVSTLELGDSALYLCASSLAGSGANVLTFGAGSRLTVL.

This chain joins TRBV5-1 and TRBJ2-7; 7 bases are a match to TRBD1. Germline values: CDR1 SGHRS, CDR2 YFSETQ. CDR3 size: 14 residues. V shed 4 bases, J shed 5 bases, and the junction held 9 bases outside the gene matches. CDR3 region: CASSLGDSDNEQYF. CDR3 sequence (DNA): TGCGCCAGCAGCCTGGGGGACAGTGACAACGAGCAGTACTTC.

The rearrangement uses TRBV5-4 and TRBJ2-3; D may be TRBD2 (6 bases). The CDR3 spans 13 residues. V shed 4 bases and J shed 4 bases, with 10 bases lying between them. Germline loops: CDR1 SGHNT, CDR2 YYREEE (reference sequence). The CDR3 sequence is CASSPGTADTQYF. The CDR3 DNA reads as TGTGCCAGCAGCCCGGGGACTGCAGATACGCAGTATTTT.

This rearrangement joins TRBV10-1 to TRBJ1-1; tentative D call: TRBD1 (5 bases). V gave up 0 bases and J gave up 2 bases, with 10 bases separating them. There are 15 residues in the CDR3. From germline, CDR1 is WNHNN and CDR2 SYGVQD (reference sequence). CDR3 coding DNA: TGCGCCAGCAGTGAGTCGCCAGGGCCTAACACTGAAGCTTTCTTT. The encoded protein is CASSESPGPNTEAFF.

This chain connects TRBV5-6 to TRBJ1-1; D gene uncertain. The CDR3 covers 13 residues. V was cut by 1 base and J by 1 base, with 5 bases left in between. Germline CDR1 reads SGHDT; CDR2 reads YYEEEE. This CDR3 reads CASSLTGNTEAFF. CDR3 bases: TGTGCCAGCAGCTTGACGGGGAACACTGAAGCTTTCTTT.

The CDR3 spells CASSAGTTYQETQYF. CDR3 DNA sequence: TGTGCCAGCAGTGCCGGGACAACGTACCAAGAGACCCAGTACTTC. This chain joins TRBV7-2 and TRBJ2-5, with D perhaps matching TRBD1 (6 bases). V was cut by 6 bases and J by 0 bases, with 14 bases left in between. This CDR3 is built from 15 residues. Germline loops: CDR1 SGHTA, CDR2 FQGNSA.

CDR3 coding DNA: TGTGCCAGCGCGGACAGTTTGAATCAGCCCCAGCATTTT. Translated: CASADSLNQPQHF. The chain has TRBV6-5 and TRBJ1-5, with TRBD1 as a possible D gene (6 bases). The CDR3 sequence is 13 residues long. CDR1 MNHEY and CDR2 SVGAGI come from the germline V gene. The V end was cut by 8 bases, the J end by 4 bases, with 12 bases between.

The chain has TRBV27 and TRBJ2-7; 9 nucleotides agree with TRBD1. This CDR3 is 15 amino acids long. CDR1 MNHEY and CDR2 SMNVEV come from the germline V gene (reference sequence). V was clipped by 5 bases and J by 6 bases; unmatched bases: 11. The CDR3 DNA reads TGTGCCAGCAGTGGAGAAGGACAGGGGCCCGGCGAGCAGTACTTC. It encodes CASSGEGQGPGEQYF.